Listed here are 19 T cell receptor beta chains from one sample, sequenced in a study of CD8 T cells in Susac syndrome. Random-hexamer reverse transcription was applied to roughly 0.5 to 1 ug RNA. In TCRdb, the immunoSEQ multiplex PCR reads were re-called with MiXCR into one record per CDR3 protein. The repertoire holds 150,000 to 200,000 distinct CDR3 sequences, with 85% to 95% as singletons. Sequencing was done on a sample of CD4+ T cells from PBMCs. The receptors stem from a human donor in good health.

This sequence joins TRBV30 and TRBJ1-4; perhaps TRBD1 as D (6 bases). The CDR3 consists of 12 residues. Trimming took 1 base from V and 8 from J, leaving 8 bases between them. Germline V gives CDR1 GTSNPN, CDR2 SVGIG (reference sequence). The CDR3 DNA is TGTGCCTGGAGTGCCGACAGGGAAAAACTGTTTTTT. Translating gives CAWSADREKLFF.

The chain combines TRBV20-1 with TRBJ1-2; D remains ambiguous. Trimming took 0 bases from V and 3 from J, leaving 17 bases between them. The CDR3 has 16 amino acids. Germline CDR1 and CDR2: DFQATT and SNEGSKA (reference sequence). The CDR3 region has the DNA TGCAGTGCTAGAGATCCCCGCGAGGGAGTGGACTATGGCTACACCTTC. Its protein product is CSARDPREGVDYGYTF.

The CDR3 DNA reads TGCGCCAGCTGGGCCCCTGACAGGGCCCACGAGCAGTACTTC. It is translated as CASWAPDRAHEQYF. The V and J genes are TRBV4-1 and TRBJ2-7, with 7 bases identical to TRBD1. This CDR3 has 14 residues. The trim removed 8 bases at V and 5 bases at J, leaving 12 bases unmatched. CDR1 and CDR2 from the germline V gene are MGHRA and YSYEKL.

V and J are TRBV5-1 and TRBJ2-1, with D unclear. Germline V CDR1 and CDR2: SGHRS, YFSETQ. Trimming took 4 bases from V and 3 from J, leaving 14 bases between them. The CDR3 is 15 amino acids. Here the CDR3 reads CASSVDGSRYNEQFF. DNA of the CDR3: TGCGCCAGCAGCGTTGACGGAAGCCGCTACAATGAGCAGTTCTTC.

The chain carries TRBV15 and TRBJ2-7; TRBD2 is a possible D gene (6 bases). This CDR3 spans 14 amino acids. Trimming left V 5 bases short and J 7 bases short, with 18 bases between. Germline V gene lookup returns CDR1 LNHNV and CDR2 YYDKDF (reference sequence). The CDR3 region has the DNA TGTGCCACCAGCCTGAGGAGGGGCCCTGGGGAGCAGTACTTC. The encoded protein is CATSLRRGPGEQYF.

The chain carries TRBV18 and TRBJ1-1; D gene unclear. Trimming stripped 0 bases from V and 5 bases from J, with 13 bases between. CDR1 and CDR2 (germline): KGHSH, LQKENI. This CDR3 spans 15 amino acids. The CDR3 region has the DNA TGTGCCAGCTCACCACCGATGGAGGGATGGACTGAAGCTTTCTTT. The encoded protein is CASSPPMEGWTEAFF.

The rearrangement joins TRBV29-1 to TRBJ2-1; D possibly corresponds to TRBD2 (5 bases). V shed 6 bases and J shed 2 bases, with 11 bases lying between them. The CDR3 runs 13 residues. Looked up from germline, CDR1 is SQVTM and CDR2 is ANQGSEA. CDR3 in DNA: TGCAGCGTGCAGGACTTCCCCTACAATGAGCAGTTCTTC. It specifies CSVQDFPYNEQFF.

This rearrangement joins TRBV19 to TRBJ2-5, with TRBD1 matching over 7 bases. Germline values: CDR1 LNHDA, CDR2 SQIVND (reference sequence). CDR3 length equals 17 residues. The V and J ends lost 3 bases and 1 base, in that order; junction bases with no gene match: 11. The chain's CDR3 is CASSIQGGGQRQETQYF. The CDR3 region has the DNA TGTGCCAGTAGTATCCAAGGTGGGGGACAGCGCCAAGAGACCCAGTACTTC.

CDR3 protein: CSARVFRVNTEAFF. The CDR3 DNA reads as TGCAGTGCTAGAGTTTTCAGGGTGAACACTGAAGCTTTCTTT. This rearrangement joins TRBV20-1 to TRBJ1-1, with a possible D match to TRBD1 (5 bases). The CDR3 loop spans 14 amino acids. Germline V CDR1 and CDR2: DFQATT, SNEGSKA (reference sequence). Between the trimmed V and J ends, which lost 1 base and 0 bases, there was a span of 9 bases.

This chain connects TRBV5-1 to TRBJ2-3; D possibly corresponds to TRBD1 (6 bases). Looked up from germline, CDR1 is SGHRS and CDR2 is YFSETQ. Trimming shortened V by 4 bases and J by 1 base, and 13 bases separated the two germline ends. This CDR3 is built from 15 residues. The CDR3 nucleotides read TGCGCCAGCAGCCCAGGGGCCGTCGGCACAGATACGCAGTATTTT. Its translation: CASSPGAVGTDTQYF.

The chain links TRBV7-2 to TRBJ2-1, with no clear D. Germline CDR1 reads SGHTA; CDR2 reads FQGNSA. The length of the CDR3 is 15 residues. The V gene lost 5 bases and the J gene lost 6 bases, with 17 bases spanning the gap. CDR3 residues: CASSTRTSEANEQFF. The CDR3 region has the DNA TGTGCCAGCAGCACCCGGACCAGCGAGGCCAATGAGCAGTTCTTC.

This chain uses TRBV7-2 with TRBJ2-5, with D possibly matching TRBD1 (5 bases). The CDR3 runs to 14 residues. Looked up from germline, CDR1 is SGHTA and CDR2 is FQGNSA. The ends were cut back, 3 bases at V and 2 bases at J, with 10 bases in the middle. The CDR3 DNA is TGTGCCAGCAGCTTCGGACACTTGCAAGAGACCCAGTACTTC. Encoded protein: CASSFGHLQETQYF.

The chain recombines TRBV7-2 with TRBJ1-1, with D uncertain. The CDR3 extends over 13 amino acids. CDR1 is SGHTA and CDR2 is FQGNSA in the germline V gene. V was trimmed by 5 bases and J by 4 bases, leaving 11 bases between them. CDR3 nucleotides: TGTGCCAGCAGCCAGGTCCGTCGCACTGAAGCTTTCTTT. Its translation is CASSQVRRTEAFF. Looking up the rest from reference TRBV7-2 and TRBJ1-1 gives the full variable domain: GAGVSQSPSNKVTEKGKDVELRCDPISGHTALYWYRQSLGQGLEFLIYFQGNSAPDKSGLPSDRFSAERTGGSVSTLTIQRTQQEDSAVYLCASSQVRRTEAFFGQGTRLTVV.

The chain is built from TRBV25-1 and TRBJ1-6; 7 nucleotides align to TRBD1. With V trimmed by 5 bases and J by 9 bases, 10 bases remained unmatched. The CDR3 sequence is 15 residues long. The germline gives CDR1 MGHDK, CDR2 SYGVNS. The CDR3 loop reads CASSSRTGRTSPLHF. The CDR3 DNA sequence: TGTGCCAGCAGTTCCCGGACAGGAAGGACTTCACCCCTCCACTTT.

J is TRBJ1-1 and V is TRBV5-1, with D possibly being TRBD1 (6 bases). The CDR3 is 14 residues long. Deletions cut 6 bases from V and 0 bases from J, with 12 bases between. Germline V gene sequence: CDR1 SGHRS, CDR2 YFSETQ. The CDR3 spells CASTRQELNTEAFF. The CDR3 nucleotides read TGCGCCAGCACGCGACAGGAGCTGAACACTGAAGCTTTCTTT.

The rearrangement uses TRBV6-1 and TRBJ2-5; 11 positions match TRBD2. Germline V gives CDR1 MNHNS, CDR2 SASEGT. This CDR3 is built from 16 residues. After removal of 6 bases from V and 0 bases from J, the junction contained 6 bases not matched to a gene. The CDR3 sequence: CASRASGGLHQETQYF. The DNA for the CDR3 is TGTGCCAGCAGGGCTAGCGGGGGGCTCCACCAAGAGACCCAGTACTTC.

This rearrangement joins TRBV18 to TRBJ2-7; TRBD2 agrees at 11 bases. Germline assignment: CDR1 KGHSH and CDR2 LQKENI. J was trimmed by 6 bases and V by 3 bases; bases with no gene match: 4. The CDR3 sequence is 14 residues long. This CDR3 is CASSPSGGAIEQYF. The CDR3 nucleotides are TGTGCCAGCTCACCTAGCGGGGGGGCGATCGAGCAGTACTTC.

Here the CDR3 reads CASRDRDIYGYTF. DNA of the CDR3: TGTGCCAGCAGAGACCGGGACATCTATGGCTACACCTTC. This chain connects TRBV2 to TRBJ1-2; a weak D match, TRBD1 (6 bases). Trimming removed 6 bases at V and 4 bases at J, with 12 bases between. The germline V gene has CDR1 SNHLY and CDR2 FYNNEI. The CDR3 is 13 amino acids.

The genes are TRBV9 and TRBJ2-1; 9 bases fit TRBD2. Germline-derived CDR1 and CDR2 are SGDLS and YYNGEE. CDR3 length equals 14 residues. V lost 2 bases to trimming and J lost 5 bases; unmatched junction nucleotides: 2. The CDR3 bases are TGTGCCAGCAGCGTTAGCGGGGGCGACAATGAGCAGTTCTTC. This sequence encodes CASSVSGGDNEQFF.